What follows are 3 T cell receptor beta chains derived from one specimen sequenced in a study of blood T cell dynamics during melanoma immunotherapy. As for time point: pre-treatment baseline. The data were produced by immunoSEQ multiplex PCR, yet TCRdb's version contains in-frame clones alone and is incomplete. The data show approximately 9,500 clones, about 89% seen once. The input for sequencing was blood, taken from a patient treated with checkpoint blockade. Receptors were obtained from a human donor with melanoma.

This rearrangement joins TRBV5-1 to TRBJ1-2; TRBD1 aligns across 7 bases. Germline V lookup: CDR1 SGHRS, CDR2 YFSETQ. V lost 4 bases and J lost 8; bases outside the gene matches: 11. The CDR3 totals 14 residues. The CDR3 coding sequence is TGCGCCAGCAGCCCCGAGGGGGCAACTTACGGCTACACCTTC. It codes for CASSPEGATYGYTF.

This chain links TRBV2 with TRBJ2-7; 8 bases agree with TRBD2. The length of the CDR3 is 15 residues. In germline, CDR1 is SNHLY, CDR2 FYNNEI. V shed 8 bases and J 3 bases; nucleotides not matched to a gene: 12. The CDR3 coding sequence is TGTGCCAGCTCGGGAGGGGGGGGATTAAACTACGAGCAGTACTTC. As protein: CASSGGGGLNYEQYF.

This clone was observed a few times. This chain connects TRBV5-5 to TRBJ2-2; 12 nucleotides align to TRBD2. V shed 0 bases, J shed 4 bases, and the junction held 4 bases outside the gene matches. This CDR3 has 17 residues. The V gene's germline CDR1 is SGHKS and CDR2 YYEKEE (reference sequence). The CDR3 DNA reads TGTGCCAGCAGCTTGGGACTAGCGGGAGTCGTCACCGGGGAGCTGTTTTTT. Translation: CASSLGLAGVVTGELFF.